Listed below are T cell receptor beta chains from one sample, sequenced in a study of cytomegalovirus exposure and HLA in healthy donors. Generated by immunoSEQ multiplex PCR, the TCRdb table keeps only in-frame clones and is missing some. The sample includes about 150,000 clones, 70% to 90% seen only once; the top ten take around 0.51%. The specimen was PBMCs. These receptors originate from a woman aged 40 to 50 in good health and CMV-seronegative. CDR3s include the opening cysteine and the closing phenylalanine or tryptophan. A D gene is named only where the DNA matches it firmly. A row's size may be missing; if present it is once, few, many or a size class.

j_call	v_call	d_call	clone_size	cdr3_nt	cdr3_aa
TRBJ2-7	TRBV19	TRBD1	once	TGTGCCAGTAGTCCCGGGACAGTTCCCTACGAGCAGTACTTC	CASSPGTVPYEQYF
TRBJ1-5	TRBV5-1	.	once	TGCGCCAGCAGCTTGGCGGGGTATCGGAATCAGCCCCAGCATTTT	CASSLAGYRNQPQHF
TRBJ1-5	TRBV5-8	.	.	TGTGCCAGCAGCTTGGAACGAGGGGGTCAGCCCCAGCATTTT	CASSLERGGQPQHF
TRBJ2-7	TRBV7-9	.	.	TGTGCCAGCAGCCCGGACACCGCCTACGAGCAGTACTTC	CASSPDTAYEQYF
TRBJ1-1	TRBV7-9	TRBD1	.	TGTGCCAGCAGGCCGGACAGGGGGAACACTGAAGCTTTCTTT	CASRPDRGNTEAFF
TRBJ2-5	TRBV9	.	.	TGTGCCAGCACCGCCGGTGGCCAAGAGACCCAGTACTTC	CASTAGGQETQYF
TRBJ1-1	TRBV7-8	.	.	TGTGCCAGCAGCCCCGACCGGGACTCCACTGAAGCTTTCTTT	CASSPDRDSTEAFF
TRBJ1-6	TRBV2	TRBD1	.	TGTGCCAGTCGGACAGGGTTTAATTCACCCCTCCACTTT	CASRTGFNSPLHF
TRBJ2-5	TRBV5-1	TRBD1	once	TGCGCCAGCAGCGTACAGGGGGGCCAAGAGACCCAGTACTTC	CASSVQGGQETQYF
TRBJ1-5	TRBV18	.	.	TGTGCCAGCTCGCCAGGGAGGGGCAATCAGCCCCAGCATTTT	CASSPGRGNQPQHF
TRBJ2-1	TRBV7-9	.	once	TGTGCCAGCAGCTCCCGTGGGTCGTGGGGGCTTGGGTACAATGAGCAGTTCTTC	CASSSRGSWGLGYNEQFF
TRBJ1-5	TRBV7-8	.	.	TGTGCCAGCAGCCCACAGGGTCAACAGCCCCAGCATTTT	CASSPQGQQPQHF
TRBJ2-5	TRBV30	TRBD1	once	TGTGCCTGGAGTCCCCGGACAGGTCCTCAAGAGACCCAGTACTTC	CAWSPRTGPQETQYF
TRBJ2-1	TRBV5-1	TRBD2	.	TGCGCCAGCAGCGGGCTAGCGGGGTACAATGAGCAGTTCTTC	CASSGLAGYNEQFF
TRBJ2-7	TRBV6-1	.	.	TGTGCCAGCACCTCCGTGGGGGGGCCCCGTGCCGAGCAGTACTTC	CASTSVGGPRAEQYF
TRBJ1-4	TRBV5-1	TRBD1	.	TGCGCCAGCGGACCCCGAGGACAGGGGGGTGAAAAACTGTTTTTT	CASGPRGQGGEKLFF
TRBJ2-2	TRBV30	TRBD2	.	TGTGCCTGGAGTAACCCGGGACTAAACACCGGGGAGCTGTTTTTT	CAWSNPGLNTGELFF
TRBJ2-3	TRBV5-1	.	.	TGCGCCAGCAGCCTTAGCACAGATACGCAGTATTTT	CASSLSTDTQYF
TRBJ2-5	TRBV4-3	TRBD1	few	TGCGCCAGCAGCCAAGAAGTTCGCACAGGGGGGTGGGAGACCCAGTACTTC	CASSQEVRTGGWETQYF
TRBJ1-2	TRBV5-1	.	.	TGCGCCAGCAGCTTCGAGGGCTCCAGTGGCTACACCTTC	CASSFEGSSGYTF
TRBJ2-5	TRBV6-5	.	.	TGTGCCACCTCCCCCGGCGGGCCCCAAGAGACCCAGTACTTC	CATSPGGPQETQYF
TRBJ1-6	TRBV27	.	once	TGTGCCAGCAGTTTCTCCGGACTGGGCCCCCTCCACTTT	CASSFSGLGPLHF
TRBJ2-1	TRBV7-9	TRBD1	.	TGTGCCAGCAGCTCTACAGGGGGCGCAGGCTACAATGAGCAGTTCTTC	CASSSTGGAGYNEQFF
TRBJ2-1	TRBV6-4	TRBD2	.	TGTGCCAGCAGTGAAGCCGCGGGAGACCACAATGAGCAGTTCTTC	CASSEAAGDHNEQFF